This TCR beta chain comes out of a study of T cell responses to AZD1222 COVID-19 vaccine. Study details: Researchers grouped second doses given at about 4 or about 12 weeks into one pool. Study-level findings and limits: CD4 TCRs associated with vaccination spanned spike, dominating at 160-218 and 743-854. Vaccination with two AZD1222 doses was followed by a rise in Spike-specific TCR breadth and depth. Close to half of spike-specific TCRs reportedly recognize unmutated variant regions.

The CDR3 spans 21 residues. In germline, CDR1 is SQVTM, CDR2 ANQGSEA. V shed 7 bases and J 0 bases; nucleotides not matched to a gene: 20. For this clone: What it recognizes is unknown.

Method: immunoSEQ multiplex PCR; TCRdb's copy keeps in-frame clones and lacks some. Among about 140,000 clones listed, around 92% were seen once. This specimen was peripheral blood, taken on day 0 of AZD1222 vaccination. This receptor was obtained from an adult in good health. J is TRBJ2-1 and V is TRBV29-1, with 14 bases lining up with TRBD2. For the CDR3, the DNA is TGCAGCGCAAAGGGACTAGCGGGAGAGAGGGCGGCGTTTAGCTCCTACAATGAGCAGTTCTTC. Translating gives CSAKGLAGERAAFSSYNEQFF.